These 21 T cell receptor beta chains share one sample of origin, sequenced in a study of glioma-infiltrating T cells. TCR alpha and beta CDR3 regions were amplified from RNA using iRepertoire nested multiplex PCR. Via MiXCR, TCRdb re-called the multiplex PCR reads, giving one row per CDR3 protein. This table holds tens of thousands of distinct CDR3 sequences, roughly 37% found once. Sequenced: glioma tissue, nonneoplastic brain tissue, or PBMCs (not recorded which). These receptors were obtained from a human donor with low-grade glioma or glioblastoma, undergoing nonglioma brain surgery, or in good health (not recorded which).

Remarks on this clonotype: One end of the junction does not line up with germline, which may come from a read error. This chain links TRBV19 with TRBJ1-2; D may be TRBD1 (6 bases). CDR1 is LNHDA, CDR2 SQIVND, per germline (reference sequence). The CDR3 length is 13 residues. The CDR3 sequence is CASNVRGGYGYAF. The CDR3 region has the DNA TGTGCCAGTAATGTCAGGGGAGGCTACGGCTACGCCTTC.

This clonotype has at least ten counts. This chain connects TRBV5-1 to TRBJ2-2; a possible D gene is TRBD1 (5 bases). V was shortened by 2 bases and J by 1 base, with 6 bases between the two germline ends. The CDR3 is 14 residues long. CDR1 and CDR2 (germline): SGHRS, YFSETQ. The CDR3 bases are TGCGCCAGCAGCTTTGGACAGAACACCGGGGAGCTGTTTTTT. Translated: CASSFGQNTGELFF. Full variable domain (remainder filled in from reference TRBV5-1 and TRBJ2-2): KAGVTQTPRYLIKTRGQQVTLSCSPISGHRSVSWYQQTPGQGLQFLFEYFSETQRNKGNFPGRFSGRQFSNSRSEMNVSTLELGDSALYLCASSFGQNTGELFFGEGSRLTVL.

The V call is TRBV2, the J call TRBJ1-2; D is unclear. This CDR3 region has 13 residues. V lost 5 bases and J lost 8, with 15 bases in between. Germline loops: CDR1 SNHLY, CDR2 FYNNEI. CDR3 nucleotide sequence: TGTGCCAGCAGTCCCACAGCGGAAGGGGGCTACACCTTC. This encodes CASSPTAEGGYTF.

This chain uses TRBV6-2 or TRBV6-3 with TRBJ2-1, with TRBD1 matching 8 bases. This CDR3 spans 13 amino acids. V was clipped by 6 bases and J by 8 bases; unmatched bases: 6. CDR1 MNHEY and CDR2 SVGEGT come from the germline V gene. CDR3 nucleotide sequence: TGTGCCAGCAGACGGACAGGGTTCCATGAGCAGTTCTTC. This codes for CASRRTGFHEQFF.

This clonotype showed up many times. This chain links TRBV5-4 with TRBJ2-5; TRBD2 agrees at 12 bases. Per the germline V gene, CDR1 is SGHNT and CDR2 is YYREEE (reference sequence). This CDR3 comprises 16 residues. The J segment lost 5 bases and the V segment lost 4 bases, leaving 9 bases of the junction unmatched. As DNA, the CDR3 is TGTGCCAGCAGCCCAAGACTAGCGGGAGTAGGGGAGACCCAGTACTTC. It codes for CASSPRLAGVGETQYF.

The V call is TRBV5-1, the J call TRBJ1-1; D may be TRBD1 (5 bases). Trimming left V 2 bases short and J 5 bases short, with 16 bases between. This CDR3 has 15 residues. Germline V gene data show CDR1 as SGHRS and CDR2 as YFSETQ. The CDR3 protein is CASSLETGRRTEAFF. The CDR3 bases are TGCGCCAGCAGCTTAGAAACAGGTCGCCGGACTGAAGCTTTCTTT.

This chain links TRBV5-6 with TRBJ2-7; D unclear. CDR3 length: 15 residues. V lost 4 bases to trimming and J lost 3 bases, with 17 bases between them. Germline V lookup: CDR1 SGHDT, CDR2 YYEEEE. As DNA, the CDR3 is TGTGCCAGCAGCCACGATGGACGGAAAATCTACGAGCAGTACTTC. As protein: CASSHDGRKIYEQYF.

For this clonotype: Since a much larger clone is just one base distant, this may be a read error. The chain carries TRBV29-1 and TRBJ2-1; unclear D gene. The CDR3 runs 11 residues. The germline gives CDR1 SQVTM, CDR2 ANQGSEA. V was shortened by 4 bases and J by 11 bases, with 12 bases between the two germline ends. The CDR3 nucleotides are TGCAGCGTTGGGACGTCGGGTAAGCAGTTCTTC. Translating it yields CSVGTSGKQFF.

This clonotype occurred a few times. The chain employs TRBV11-3 and TRBJ1-2, with D possibly TRBD1 on 5 matching bases. CDR1 is SGHNT and CDR2 is YENEEA in the germline V gene. The CDR3 loop spans 16 amino acids. The V end was cut by 5 bases, the J end by 7 bases, with 23 bases between. The CDR3 loop is CASSAPGPLPFGGYTF. The CDR3 DNA sequence: TGTGCCAGCAGCGCCCCGGGACCTTTGCCTTTCGGTGGCTACACCTTC.

This clonotype was detected ten times or more. J is TRBJ2-3 and V is TRBV5-4, with 9 nucleotides matching TRBD1. Germline CDR1 reads SGHNT; CDR2 reads YYREEE (reference sequence). The CDR3 is 16 residues long. V lost 4 bases and J lost 4; bases outside the gene matches: 10. The CDR3 sequence is CASSHVPDRGSDTQYF. CDR3 DNA sequence: TGTGCCAGCAGCCACGTTCCGGACAGGGGTTCAGATACGCAGTATTTT.

As concerns this clonotype: A read error is possible here, since a much larger clone lies one base away. The chain is built from TRBV2 and TRBJ2-1; 11 bases are a match to TRBD2. This CDR3 spans 16 amino acids. Germline V lookup: CDR1 SNHLY, CDR2 FYNNEI. CDR3 in DNA: TGTGCCAGCACCTCGAGACTAGCGGGAAGATACAATGAGCAGCTCTTC. As protein: CASTSRLAGRYNEQLF.

In its sample, this clonotype was seen many times. The rearrangement joins TRBV6-1 to TRBJ2-7; no clear D gene. V was cut by 10 bases and J by 0 bases, with 13 bases left in between. The CDR3 spans 13 residues. Germline loops: CDR1 MNHNS, CDR2 SASEGT. CDR3 residues: CATQDTFSYEQYF. As DNA, the CDR3 is TGTGCCACCCAAGACACTTTCTCCTACGAGCAGTACTTC.

This clonotype was recorded many times. CDR3 sequence: CASSSSTSGTKPPDTQYF. CDR3 nucleotide sequence: TGTGCCAGCAGCTCCTCGACTAGCGGGACAAAGCCCCCAGATACGCAGTATTTT. This chain joins TRBV7-9 and TRBJ2-3; 11 nucleotides line up with TRBD2. Germline values: CDR1 SEHNR, CDR2 FQNEAQ (reference sequence). After removal of 4 bases from V and 4 bases from J, the junction contained 13 bases not matched to a gene. This CDR3 is built from 18 residues. Full variable domain (missing parts from reference TRBV7-9 and TRBJ2-3): DTGVSQNPRHKITKRGQNVTFRCDPISEHNRLYWYRQTLGQGPEFLTYFQNEAQLEKSRLLSDRFSAERPKGSFSTLEIQRTEQGDSAMYLCASSSSTSGTKPPDTQYFGPGTRLTVL.

As regards this clonotype: A junction end diverges from the germline sequence, so it may reflect a read error. The genes are TRBV19 and TRBJ2-3; possibly TRBD2 for D (6 bases). The CDR3 loop spans 13 amino acids. Per the germline V gene, CDR1 is LNHDA and CDR2 is SQIVND (reference sequence). The CDR3 reads CASSTGTPDTKYF. The CDR3 DNA is TGCGCCAGTAGTACCGGGACTCCAGATACGAAGTATTTT. The full variable domain, with the rest looked up from reference TRBV19 and TRBJ2-3, is DGGITQSPKYLFRKEGQNVTLSCEQNLNHDAMYWYRQDPGQGLRLIYYSQIVNDFQKGDIAEGYSVSREKKESFPLTVTSAQKNPTAFYLCASSTGTPDTKYFGPGTRLTVL.

This clonotype has ten or more counts. CDR3 in amino acids: CASSLRGVGSYNEQFF. CDR3 DNA: TGTGCCAGCAGCCTCAGAGGGGTTGGCTCCTACAATGAGCAGTTCTTC. This rearrangement joins TRBV5-6 to TRBJ2-1, with D perhaps given as TRBD1 or TRBD2 (5 bases each). This CDR3 has 16 amino acids. V gave up 4 bases and J gave up 0 bases, with 14 bases separating them. The V gene's germline CDR1 is SGHDT and CDR2 YYEEEE. Filled out from reference TRBV5-6 and TRBJ2-1, the complete variable domain reads DAGVTQSPTHLIKTRGQQVTLRCSPKSGHDTVSWYQQALGQGPQFIFQYYEEEERQRGNFPDRFSGHQFPNYSSELNVNALLLGDSALYLCASSLRGVGSYNEQFFGPGTRLTVL.

Comments on this clonotype: This may come from a read error, since a much larger clone is one base off. The J gene is TRBJ2-1, the V gene TRBV5-1; TRBD2 matches 11 bases. This CDR3 spans 17 amino acids. Germline CDR1 SGHRS, CDR2 YFSETQ. In nucleotides, the CDR3 is TGCGCCAGCAGCCTGGGGACTAGCGGACGTTATTACAATAAGCAGTTCTTC. This translates into CASSLGTSGRYYNKQFF.

The chain employs TRBV28 and TRBJ2-1, with TRBD1 as a possible D gene (6 bases). Per the germline V gene, CDR1 is MDHEN and CDR2 is SYDVKM. There are 14 residues in the CDR3. Trimming removed 3 bases at V and 8 bases at J, with 14 bases between. The CDR3 sequence: CASSFGRGSYEQFF. Here the CDR3 DNA reads TGTGCCAGCAGTTTCGGCAGGGGCTCCTATGAGCAGTTCTTC.

Comments on this clonotype: This sequence may be a read error, since a much larger clone differs from it by one base. The rearrangement uses TRBV5-1 and TRBJ2-3; 8 nucleotides agree with TRBD2. The CDR3 totals 15 residues. The germline V gene encodes CDR1 SGHRS and CDR2 YFSETQ. The CDR3 DNA sequence: TGCACCAGCAGCTTACGGGAGGGCCCCACAGATACGCAGTATTTT. Translation: CTSSLREGPTDTQYF.

There are many counts of this clonotype. The chain recombines TRBV7-9 with TRBJ2-5; TRBD1 aligns across 7 bases. J was trimmed by 2 bases and V by 3 bases; bases with no gene match: 12. Germline CDR1 SEHNR, CDR2 FQNEAQ (reference sequence). The length of the CDR3 is 17 residues. Written as DNA, the CDR3 is TGTGCCAGCAGCTTGAACATCGGACAGGCAGGGCAAGAGACCCAGTACTTC. It specifies CASSLNIGQAGQETQYF.

This clonotype showed up many times. The chain carries TRBV15 and TRBJ1-4; D might be TRBD1 (6 bases). Between the trimmed V and J ends, which lost 0 bases and 8 bases, there was a span of 22 bases. This CDR3 is 18 amino acids long. CDR1 and CDR2 from the germline V gene are LNHNV and YYDKDF (reference sequence). In DNA form, the CDR3 reads TGTGCCACCAGCAGAGACAAAGGACAGCCAAAACTCCGGGAAAAACTGTTTTTT. It encodes CATSRDKGQPKLREKLFF.

This clonotype showed up many times. The chain combines TRBV5-1 with TRBJ2-1; 11 bases agree with TRBD2. The CDR3 is 15 residues long. J was trimmed by 3 bases and V by 6 bases; bases with no gene match: 5. Per the germline V gene, CDR1 is SGHRS and CDR2 is YFSETQ. CDR3 protein: CASTRSGGDYNEQFF. The CDR3 nucleotides are TGCGCCAGCACCCGTAGCGGGGGGGACTACAATGAGCAGTTCTTC.